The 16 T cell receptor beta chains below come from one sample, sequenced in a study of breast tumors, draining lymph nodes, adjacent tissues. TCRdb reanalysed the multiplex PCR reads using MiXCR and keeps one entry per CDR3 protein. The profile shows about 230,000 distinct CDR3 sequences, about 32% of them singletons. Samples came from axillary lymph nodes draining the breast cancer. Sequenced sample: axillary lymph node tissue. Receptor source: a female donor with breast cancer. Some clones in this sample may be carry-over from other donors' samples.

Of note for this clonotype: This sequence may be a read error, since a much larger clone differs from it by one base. CDR3 coding DNA: TGTGCCAGCAGCCTTTCCGGGGACGGATCCTACAATGAGCAGTTCTTC. It translates to CASSLSGDGSYNEQFF. The chain links TRBV6-6 to TRBJ2-1; perhaps D is TRBD1 or TRBD2 (5 bases each). This CDR3 is 16 amino acids long. The germline V gene has CDR1 MNHNY and CDR2 SVGAGI (reference sequence). Between the trimmed V and J ends, which lost 6 bases and 1 base, there was a span of 16 bases.

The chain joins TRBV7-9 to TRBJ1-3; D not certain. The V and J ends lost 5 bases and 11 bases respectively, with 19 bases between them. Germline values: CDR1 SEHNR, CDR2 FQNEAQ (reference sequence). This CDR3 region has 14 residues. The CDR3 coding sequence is TGTGCCAGCAGCCCTCAACTAGCGGGAGACCCCATATATTTT. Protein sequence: CASSPQLAGDPIYF.

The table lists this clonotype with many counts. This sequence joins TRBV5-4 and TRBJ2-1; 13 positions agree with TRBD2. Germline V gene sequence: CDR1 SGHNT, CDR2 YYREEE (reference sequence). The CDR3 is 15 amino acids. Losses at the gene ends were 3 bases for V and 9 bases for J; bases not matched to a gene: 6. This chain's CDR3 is CASSSGTSGKGEQFF. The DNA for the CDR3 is TGTGCCAGCAGCTCCGGGACTAGCGGGAAGGGTGAGCAGTTCTTC.

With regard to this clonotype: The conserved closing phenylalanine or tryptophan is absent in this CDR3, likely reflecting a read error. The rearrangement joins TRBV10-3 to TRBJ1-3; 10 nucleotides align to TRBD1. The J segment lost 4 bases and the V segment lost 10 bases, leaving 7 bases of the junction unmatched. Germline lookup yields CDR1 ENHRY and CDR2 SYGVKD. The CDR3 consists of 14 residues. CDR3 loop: CATGTGASGNTIYL. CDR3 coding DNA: TGTGCCACCGGGACAGGGGCATCAGGAAACACCATATATCTT.

CDR3 sequence: CSLVPRSGSTDTQYF. The CDR3 nucleotides are TGCAGCTTAGTCCCTCGGAGCGGGAGCACAGATACGCAGTATTTT. The chain carries TRBV29-1 and TRBJ2-3; a weak D match, TRBD2 (6 bases). The V end lost 8 bases, the J end lost 0 bases, and 18 bases lay between the germline ends. The CDR3 extends over 15 amino acids. Germline V gene sequence: CDR1 SQVTM, CDR2 ANQGSEA.

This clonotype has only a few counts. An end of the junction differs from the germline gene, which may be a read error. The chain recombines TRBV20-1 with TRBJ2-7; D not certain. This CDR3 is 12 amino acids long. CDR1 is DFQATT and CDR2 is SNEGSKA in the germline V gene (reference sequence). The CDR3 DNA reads TGCAGTGCTAGAACCGGGCGCGCCGAGCCGTACTTC. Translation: CSARTGRAEPYF.

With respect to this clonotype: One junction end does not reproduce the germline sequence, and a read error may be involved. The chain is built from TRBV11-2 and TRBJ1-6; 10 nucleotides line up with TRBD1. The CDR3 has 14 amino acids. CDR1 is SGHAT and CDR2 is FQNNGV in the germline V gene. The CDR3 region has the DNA TGTGCCAGCAGCTTGGGGACAGGGGTCTCACCCCCCCACTTT. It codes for CASSLGTGVSPPHF.

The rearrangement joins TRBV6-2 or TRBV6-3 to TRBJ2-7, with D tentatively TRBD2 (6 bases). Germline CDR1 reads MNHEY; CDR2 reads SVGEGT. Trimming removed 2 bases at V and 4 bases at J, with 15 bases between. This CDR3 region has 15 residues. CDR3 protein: CASSYPRSGVYEQYF. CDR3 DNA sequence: TGTGCCAGCAGTTACCCCAGGTCGGGGGTTTACGAGCAGTACTTC.

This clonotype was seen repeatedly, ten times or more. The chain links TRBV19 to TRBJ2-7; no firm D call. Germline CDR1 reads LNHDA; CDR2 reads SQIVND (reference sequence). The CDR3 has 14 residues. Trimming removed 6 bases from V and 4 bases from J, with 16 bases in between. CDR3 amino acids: CASRPGHASYEQYF. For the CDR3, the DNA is TGTGCCAGTAGACCGGGCCACGCTTCGTACGAGCAGTACTTC. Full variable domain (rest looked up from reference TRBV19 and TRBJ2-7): DGGITQSPKYLFRKEGQNVTLSCEQNLNHDAMYWYRQDPGQGLRLIYYSQIVNDFQKGDIAEGYSVSREKKESFPLTVTSAQKNPTAFYLCASRPGHASYEQYFGPGTRLTVT.

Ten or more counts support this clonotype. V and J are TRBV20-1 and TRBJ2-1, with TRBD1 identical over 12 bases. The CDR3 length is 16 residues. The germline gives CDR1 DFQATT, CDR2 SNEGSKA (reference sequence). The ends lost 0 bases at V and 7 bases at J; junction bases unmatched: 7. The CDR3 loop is CSARDGGTGGINEQFF. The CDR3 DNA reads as TGCAGTGCTAGAGATGGGGGGACAGGGGGCATTAATGAGCAGTTCTTC.

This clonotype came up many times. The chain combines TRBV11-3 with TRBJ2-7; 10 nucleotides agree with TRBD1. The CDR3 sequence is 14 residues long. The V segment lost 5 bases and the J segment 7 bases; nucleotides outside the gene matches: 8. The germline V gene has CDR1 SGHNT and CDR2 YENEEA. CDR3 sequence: CASSRSGTGVEQYF. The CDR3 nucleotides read TGTGCCAGCAGCCGCTCCGGGACAGGGGTTGAGCAGTACTTC.

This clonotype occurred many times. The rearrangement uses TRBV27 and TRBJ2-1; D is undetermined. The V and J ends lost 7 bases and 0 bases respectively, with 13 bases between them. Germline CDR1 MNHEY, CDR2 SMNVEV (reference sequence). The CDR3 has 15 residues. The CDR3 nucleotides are TGTGCCAGCAAGTTAGGTTATAACTCCTACAATGAGCAGTTCTTC. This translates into CASKLGYNSYNEQFF.

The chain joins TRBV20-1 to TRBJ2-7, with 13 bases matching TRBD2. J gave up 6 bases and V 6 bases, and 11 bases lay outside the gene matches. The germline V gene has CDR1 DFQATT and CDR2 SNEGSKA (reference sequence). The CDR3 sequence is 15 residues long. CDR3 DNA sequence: TGCAGTGCGTTCACCGGGACTAGCGGGACGGGCGAGCAGTACTTC. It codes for CSAFTGTSGTGEQYF.

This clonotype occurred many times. CDR3: CASRGTGGEQYF. In DNA form, the CDR3 reads TGTGCCAGCAGAGGAACCGGGGGAGAGCAGTACTTC. This rearrangement joins TRBV14 to TRBJ2-7; D might be TRBD2 (6 bases). Germline V gene data show CDR1 as SGHDN and CDR2 as FVKESK. Trimming removed 6 bases from V and 7 bases from J, with 13 bases in between. The length of the CDR3 is 12 residues.

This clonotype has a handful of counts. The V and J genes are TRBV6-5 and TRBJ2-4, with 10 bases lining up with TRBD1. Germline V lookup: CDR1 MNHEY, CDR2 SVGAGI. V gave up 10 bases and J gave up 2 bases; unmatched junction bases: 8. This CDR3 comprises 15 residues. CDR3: CAIEDRGGTKNIQYF. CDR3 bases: TGTGCCATCGAGGACAGGGGGGGAACCAAAAACATTCAGTACTTC.

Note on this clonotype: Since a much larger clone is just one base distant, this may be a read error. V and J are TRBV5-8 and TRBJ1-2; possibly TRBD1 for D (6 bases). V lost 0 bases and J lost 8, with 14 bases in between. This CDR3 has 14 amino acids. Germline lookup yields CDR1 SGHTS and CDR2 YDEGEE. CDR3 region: CASSLVTPQGGYTF. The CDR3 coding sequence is TGTGCCAGCAGCTTGGTTACACCACAGGGCGGCTACACCTTC.